The present entry profiles one T cell receptor (beta chain) with its context. Its antigen is unidentified. Produced via immunoSEQ multiplex PCR; TCRdb's table is partial and in-frame only. The table has roughly 250,000 clones, approximately 87% seen once. The record originates from a study of cytomegalovirus exposure and HLA in healthy donors. Whole-study findings and limits: The classifier was said to identify cytomegalovirus status with high specificity and sensitivity. The investigators catalogued 164 TCR beta chains as cytomegalovirus-associated.

The sample was PBMCs. The clonotype comes from a young man in good health and CMV-seronegative.

CDR3 DNA: TGTGCCAGCAGTTACTCGACAGGCAGCCCAAACTATGGCTACACCTTC. As protein: CASSYSTGSPNYGYTF. This chain links TRBV6-5 with TRBJ1-2, with a tentative D call TRBD1 (6 bases). This CDR3 has 16 residues. In germline, CDR1 is MNHEY, CDR2 SVGAGI. With 0 bases removed from V and 2 bases from J, the gap between germline ends came to 13 bases.